The present entry profiles one T cell receptor beta chain with its context. Its antigen is currently unknown. The read ends 3 residues early relative to the CDR3; the germline J gene fills the gap. Germline V gene lookup returns CDR1 MNHNS and CDR2 SASEGT. There are 14 residues in the CDR3. TCR beta CDR3 amplified by multiplex PCR from approximately 1,200 ng genomic DNA. TCRdb keeps only in-frame clones here, not all; method: immunoSEQ multiplex PCR. The table lists about 24,000 clones. These data are taken from a study of T cells in women clearing cervical HPV infection. Background on the study: Women with histologically confirmed HPV16-related CIN3 or worse, 2 with invasive cancer, served as cases. HLA type could not be excluded as a confounder. Study conclusions and caveats: It is unknown whether associations predate infection; no effector/memory or HPV-specific sorting.

Input material: blood buffy coat. The chain uses TRBV6-1 and TRBJ1-2; possibly TRBD1 for D (6 bases). The sequence derives from a woman aged 18-70 years with a cervical HPV16 infection that either progressed to CIN3+ or cleared (not recorded which). CDR3 bases read: TGTGCCAGCAGTGAAGCAATTCAGGGGAGGGGC. Amino acids: CASSEAIQGRG. The entire CDR3 sequence reads CASSEAIQGRGYTF.